A single sample gave rise to the 27 T cell receptor beta chains below, sequenced in a study of CD8 T cells in Susac syndrome. Random hexamers were used to reverse transcribe an amount of roughly 0.5 to 1 ug RNA. TCRdb fed the immunoSEQ multiplex PCR reads into MiXCR, producing one record per CDR3 protein. The sample lists 170,000 or so distinct CDR3 sequences; approximately 94% were seen once. The sample consisted of CD4+ T cells from PBMCs. The receptors stem from a human donor with multiple sclerosis.

This chain connects TRBV9 to TRBJ2-7; D possibly uses TRBD1 or TRBD2 (7 bases each). Trimming removed 1 base at V and 1 base at J, with 15 bases between. From germline, CDR1 is SGDLS and CDR2 YYNGEE. The CDR3 has 16 amino acids. This CDR3 reads CASSVTSGTASYEQYF. DNA for the CDR3: TGTGCCAGCAGCGTAACAAGCGGGACAGCATCCTACGAGCAGTACTTC.

V is TRBV5-6 and J is TRBJ2-3, with D possibly being TRBD2 (5 bases). The CDR3 contains 14 residues. CDR1 is SGHDT and CDR2 is YYEEEE in the germline V gene. V lost 4 bases to trimming and J lost 2 bases, with 11 bases between them. CDR3 sequence (DNA): TGTGCCAGCAGCGGAACGGGGATCACAGATACGCAGTATTTT. Protein product: CASSGTGITDTQYF. Using reference TRBV5-6 and TRBJ2-3 for the parts outside the CDR3, the full variable domain is DAGVTQSPTHLIKTRGQQVTLRCSPKSGHDTVSWYQQALGQGPQFIFQYYEEEERQRGNFPDRFSGHQFPNYSSELNVNALLLGDSALYLCASSGTGITDTQYFGPGTRLTVL.

This clonotype appeared a few times. The chain has TRBV5-1 and TRBJ2-7, with D possibly being TRBD1 or TRBD2 (5 bases each). The CDR3 contains 13 residues. V was clipped by 0 bases and J by 5 bases, with 9 bases between them. The germline CDR1 and CDR2 sequences are SGHRS and YFSETQ. The CDR3, as DNA: TGCGCCAGCAGCTTGGCGGGGCAGGACGAGCAGTACTTC. Protein: CASSLAGQDEQYF.

This chain links TRBV6-1 with TRBJ1-5; TRBD1 is a possible D gene (6 bases). The CDR3 loop spans 16 amino acids. Trimming took off 5 bases at V and 0 bases at J, with 14 bases between the two ends. The germline V gene has CDR1 MNHNS and CDR2 SASEGT. The CDR3 DNA is TGTGCCAGCAGTCCCTCCCCGGGGGCTAGCAATCAGCCCCAGCATTTT. Its protein is CASSPSPGASNQPQHF.

The CDR3 spells CASSYVAGEQFF. The CDR3 DNA is TGTGCCAGCAGTTACGTAGCAGGCGAGCAGTTCTTC. The chain has TRBV6-6 and TRBJ2-1; D ambiguous. Germline V gene sequence: CDR1 MNHNY, CDR2 SVGAGI (reference sequence). Trimming removed 2 bases at V and 10 bases at J, with 9 bases between. This CDR3 has 12 residues.

The V gene is TRBV11-2, the J gene TRBJ2-5; 7 bases are shared with TRBD2. V gave up 3 bases and J gave up 1 base; unmatched junction bases: 8. CDR1 and CDR2 from the germline V gene are SGHAT and FQNNGV. The CDR3 length is 16 residues. The CDR3 spells CASSLGGGLPQETQYF. The CDR3 nucleotides read TGTGCCAGCAGCTTGGGGGGAGGGCTTCCCCAAGAGACCCAGTACTTC.

The chain recombines TRBV21-1 with TRBJ2-5; the table gives TRBD2 as D, unverified against the DNA. TRBV21-1 is deemed a pseudogene. This CDR3 comprises 15 residues. In nucleotides, the CDR3 is TGTGCCAGCAGCAAAGCGCGAGGGCGAAAAGAGACCCAGTACTTC. It translates to CASSKARGRKETQYF.

Here the CDR3 reads CAIAGGPSYTDTQYF. CDR3 nucleotides: TGTGCCATAGCGGGAGGGCCGTCGTACACAGATACGCAGTATTTT. The chain carries TRBV10-3 and TRBJ2-3, with 10 bases aligning to TRBD2. The CDR3 extends over 15 amino acids. After removal of 9 bases from V and 2 bases from J, the junction contained 8 bases not matched to a gene. Germline V gene lookup returns CDR1 ENHRY and CDR2 SYGVKD.

V is TRBV20-1 and J is TRBJ2-5; maybe TRBD2 (6 bases). Per germline, CDR1 DFQATT and CDR2 SNEGSKA (reference sequence). V was trimmed by 4 bases and J by 4 bases, leaving 16 bases between them. This CDR3 has 14 residues. The CDR3 DNA reads as TGCAGTGCTATACACGGGAGTCGAGGAGAGACCCAGTACTTC. Protein sequence: CSAIHGSRGETQYF.

The genes are TRBV7-3 and TRBJ1-1; 11 bases map to TRBD1. Germline CDR1 SGHTA, CDR2 FQGTGA. Trimming removed 5 bases from V and 11 bases from J; junction bases left unmatched: 7. The CDR3 totals 13 residues. The CDR3 loop is CASSQGQGASAFF. Written as DNA, the CDR3 is TGTGCCAGCAGCCAAGGACAGGGGGCGTCGGCTTTCTTT.

The chain couples TRBV23-1 to TRBJ2-2; D is uncertain. TRBV23-1 is an open reading frame whose function is uncertain. V shed 0 bases and J shed 6 bases, with 5 bases lying between them. The CDR3 sequence is 13 residues long. Written as DNA, the CDR3 is TGCGCCAGCAGTCAATCATTGTCCGGGGAGCTGTTTTTT. Its protein is CASSQSLSGELFF.

This rearrangement joins TRBV10-3 to TRBJ1-1; D uncertain. V dropped 0 bases and J dropped 1 base, with 9 bases sitting between them. CDR1 and CDR2 from the germline V gene are ENHRY and SYGVKD. The CDR3 is made up of 15 amino acids. CDR3 loop: CAISESWKENTEAFF. DNA of the CDR3: TGTGCCATCAGTGAGTCGTGGAAAGAGAACACTGAAGCTTTCTTT.

The chain employs TRBV20-1 and TRBJ2-5; 9 bases are a match to TRBD2. V lost 7 bases and J lost 4; bases outside the gene matches: 4. The CDR3 consists of 12 residues. Per germline, CDR1 DFQATT and CDR2 SNEGSKA (reference sequence). In DNA, the CDR3 is TGCAGTGTCGCGGGGGGGGGAGAGACCCAGTACTTC. It yields the protein CSVAGGGETQYF.

The chain joins TRBV19 to TRBJ2-3, with unresolved D. Germline assignment: CDR1 LNHDA and CDR2 SQIVND (reference sequence). CDR3 size: 14 residues. The ends were cut back, 3 bases at V and 3 bases at J, with 10 bases in the middle. As DNA, the CDR3 is TGTGCCAGTAGTATTGGCATTCAGACAGATACGCAGTATTTT. Amino acid sequence: CASSIGIQTDTQYF.

V gene TRBV6-1 combines with J gene TRBJ2-1, with TRBD2 identical over 8 bases. Losses at the gene ends were 4 bases for V and 8 bases for J; bases not matched to a gene: 13. There are 16 residues in the CDR3. Germline V gene sequence: CDR1 MNHNS, CDR2 SASEGT. This chain's CDR3 is CASSATGGRAFDEQFF. CDR3 nucleotide sequence: TGTGCCAGCAGTGCGACGGGAGGGAGGGCCTTCGATGAGCAGTTCTTC.

CDR3 coding DNA: TGTGCCAGCAGCCCCAGGGGGCCTCCATATGGCTACACCTTC. Protein sequence: CASSPRGPPYGYTF. V usage is TRBV7-9 and J usage is TRBJ1-2; 8 nucleotides line up with TRBD1. The germline V gene encodes CDR1 SEHNR and CDR2 FQNEAQ (reference sequence). The CDR3 extends over 14 amino acids. Trimming cost V 5 bases and J 5 bases; bases outside gene matches: 7.

J is TRBJ1-2 and V is TRBV28; the D is unclear. Germline CDR1 reads MDHEN; CDR2 reads SYDVKM. V lost 5 bases and J lost 2, with 6 bases in between. This CDR3 is 12 amino acids long. The CDR3 sequence: CASSRANYGYTF. The CDR3 region has the DNA TGTGCCAGCAGTCGGGCGAACTATGGCTACACCTTC.

The chain carries TRBV2 and TRBJ1-2, with 9 bases lining up with TRBD1. Losses at the gene ends were 5 bases for V and 5 bases for J; bases not matched to a gene: 9. Germline V gene sequence: CDR1 SNHLY, CDR2 FYNNEI. The CDR3 consists of 15 residues. CDR3 bases: TGTGCCAGCAGTACGGGACAGGGACAAGGTTATGGCTACACCTTC. Protein sequence: CASSTGQGQGYGYTF. The full variable domain, with the rest looked up from reference TRBV2 and TRBJ1-2, is EPEVTQTPSHQVTQMGQEVILRCVPISNHLYFYWYRQILGQKVEFLVSFYNNEISEKSEIFDDQFSVERPDGSNFTLKIRSTKLEDSAMYFCASSTGQGQGYGYTFGSGTRLTVV.

V usage is TRBV11-2 and J usage is TRBJ2-5; D is undetermined. Germline V lookup: CDR1 SGHAT, CDR2 FQNNGV. This CDR3 contains 15 residues. Trimming pared 3 bases from V and 5 bases from J, leaving 16 bases between. The CDR3 here is CASSFEPALLETQYF. The CDR3, as DNA: TGTGCCAGCAGCTTTGAACCGGCCTTGCTTGAGACCCAGTACTTC. Supplemented by reference TRBV11-2 and TRBJ2-5, the full variable domain reads EAGVAQSPRYKIIEKRQSVAFWCNPISGHATLYWYQQILGQGPKLLIQFQNNGVVDDSQLPKDRFSAERLKGVDSTLKIQPAKLEDSAVYLCASSFEPALLETQYFGPGTRLLVL.

The gene calls are TRBV3-1 and TRBJ1-2; TRBD1 aligns across 9 bases. This CDR3 is built from 19 residues. With 0 bases clipped from V and 5 bases from J, the junction kept 16 bases outside the gene matches. Germline CDR1 is LGHDT and CDR2 is YNNKEL (reference sequence). The CDR3 sequence is CASSQDRRPRDREVYGYTF. The CDR3 region has the DNA TGTGCCAGCAGCCAAGATAGGAGACCCCGGGACAGGGAGGTTTATGGCTACACCTTC.

This chain connects TRBV20-1 to TRBJ1-1, with 10 nucleotides matching TRBD1. CDR1 is DFQATT and CDR2 is SNEGSKA in the germline V gene (reference sequence). The CDR3 is made up of 15 amino acids. The ends lost 1 base at V and 7 bases at J; junction bases unmatched: 9. The DNA for the CDR3 is TGCAGTGCTAGAGTTGGGACAGGGGTCTTAGTTGAAGCTTTCTTT. Translating it yields CSARVGTGVLVEAFF.

This clonotype was seen only a few times. V and J are TRBV3-1 and TRBJ1-1; D unresolved. The CDR3 is 13 residues long. V lost 1 base and J 5 bases, leaving 8 bases between the germline ends. The germline V gene has CDR1 LGHDT and CDR2 YNNKEL (reference sequence). In DNA form, the CDR3 reads TGTGCCAGCAGCCAAGCCACTACAACTGAAGCTTTCTTT. This sequence encodes CASSQATTTEAFF.

This clonotype was picked up one time. The V call is TRBV20-1, the J call TRBJ2-3; 8 bases agree with TRBD1. Germline CDR1 reads DFQATT; CDR2 reads SNEGSKA (reference sequence). V lost 7 bases to trimming and J lost 2 bases; unmatched junction nucleotides: 14. The CDR3 is 16 residues long. The CDR3 coding sequence is TGCAGTGGCCTCCCCCCTTGGACAGGGAACACAGATACGCAGTATTTT. Translation: CSGLPPWTGNTDTQYF.

The V and J genes are TRBV20-1 and TRBJ1-4, with TRBD1 as a possible D gene (5 bases). The length of the CDR3 is 13 residues. Trimming took 3 bases from V and 5 from J, leaving 10 bases between them. The germline gives CDR1 DFQATT, CDR2 SNEGSKA (reference sequence). The CDR3 sequence: CSARNRRNEKLFF. As DNA, the CDR3 is TGCAGTGCTAGGAACAGGCGCAATGAAAAACTGTTTTTT.

V is TRBV5-1 and J is TRBJ1-6, with D maybe TRBD1 (6 bases). This CDR3 is built from 15 residues. With 4 bases removed from V and 8 bases from J, the gap between germline ends came to 16 bases. Germline V gene sequence: CDR1 SGHRS, CDR2 YFSETQ. The chain's CDR3 is CASSLDGQPDSPLHF. Here the CDR3 DNA reads TGCGCCAGCAGCCTCGATGGACAGCCGGATTCACCCCTCCACTTT.

V is TRBV6-6 and J is TRBJ2-4, with TRBD1 identical over 10 bases. CDR3 size: 16 residues. CDR1 and CDR2 from the germline V gene are MNHNY and SVGAGI (reference sequence). V shed 5 bases and J 6 bases; nucleotides not matched to a gene: 10. In nucleotides, the CDR3 is TGTGCCAGCAGTCATAGGACAGGGGGTATGAGAAACATTCAGTACTTC. Translated: CASSHRTGGMRNIQYF.

V gene TRBV27 combines with J gene TRBJ1-2, with 7 bases matching TRBD1. Germline trimming cut 5 bases from V and 5 bases from J; bases unmatched to any gene: 14. The CDR3 runs 16 residues. Germline lookup yields CDR1 MNHEY and CDR2 SMNVEV (reference sequence). CDR3 sequence (DNA): TGTGCCAGCAGTACAACCAACAGGGGAGATCGGTATGGCTACACCTTC. It codes for CASSTTNRGDRYGYTF.